Listed below are T cell receptor beta chains from one sample, sequenced in a study of beta chain features in type 1 diabetes. The assay was immunoSEQ multiplex PCR, and TCRdb's table has in-frame clones only and misses some. The sample carries a few hundred thousand clones, about a fifth recorded once. Sequencing was carried out using naive CD4+ T cells from blood. The receptors come from a woman in her thirties or forties with type 1 diabetes. Each CDR3 is given with its conserved first and last residue. D genes are given only for firm matches. Only part of the rows carry a size: once, few, many, or a class if the clone is expanded.

cdr3_nt	cdr3_aa	clone_size	d_call	j_call	v_call
TGTGCCAGCAGCCGACAGAGCCTAGAGACCCAGTACTTC	CASSRQSLETQYF	NA	NA	TRBJ2-5	TRBV7-2
TGTGCCAGCCGGGGGAACTCCTACGAGCAGTACTTC	CASRGNSYEQYF	NA	NA	TRBJ2-7	TRBV28
TGTGCCAGTAGTATCTCCAATGAGCAGTTCTTC	CASSISNEQFF	NA	NA	TRBJ2-1	TRBV19
TGTGCCAGCAGTTTATGGCAGGGTGACACTGAAGCTTTCTTT	CASSLWQGDTEAFF	NA	NA	TRBJ1-1	TRBV27
TGTGCCAGCTCACCGATGGGACAGACTGATGGCTACACCTTC	CASSPMGQTDGYTF	NA	TRBD1	TRBJ1-2	TRBV18
TGTGCCAGCAGCAAAGTACCAGGGGAAGAGACCCAGTACTTC	CASSKVPGEETQYF	few	NA	TRBJ2-5	TRBV21-1
TGTGCCAGCAGTGGCGAGTACGAGCAGTACTTC	CASSGEYEQYF	NA	NA	TRBJ2-7	TRBV2
TGTGCCAGCAGTTTAGATCCCCGGGGGGCCAACGTCCTGACTTTC	CASSLDPRGANVLTF	NA	NA	TRBJ2-6	TRBV28
TGTGCCTGGCACAGGGAGAGTTACACCTTC	CAWHRESYTF	NA	NA	TRBJ1-2	TRBV30
TGTGCCAGCAGACCCTTCCCGGGACTAGCGACCGATGAGCAGTTCTTC	CASRPFPGLATDEQFF	NA	TRBD2	TRBJ2-1	TRBV9
TGTGCCAGCAGCCAGGGGGTGGGCAATCAGCCCCAGCATTTT	CASSQGVGNQPQHF	NA	TRBD1	TRBJ1-5	TRBV5-4
TGTGCCAGCAGTCGCAGGGGATACGAGCAGTACTTC	CASSRRGYEQYF	NA	NA	TRBJ2-7	TRBV2
TGCAGCGTACTAGCGGACCACACAGATACGCAGTATTTT	CSVLADHTDTQYF	NA	TRBD2	TRBJ2-3	TRBV29-1
TGCGCCAGCAGCTTGGCGGCAGGGGTCAATGAGCAGTTCTTC	CASSLAAGVNEQFF	few	NA	TRBJ2-1	TRBV5-1
TGCAGCGTTGTAGTTTTCCACAATGAGCAGTTCTTC	CSVVVFHNEQFF	NA	NA	TRBJ2-1	TRBV29-1
TGTGCCAGCAGTACCCGGGAAAGGGAGCAGTACTTC	CASSTREREQYF	few	NA	TRBJ2-7	TRBV5-4
TGTGCCAGCAGCTTGATCTTCCAAGAGACCCAGTACTTC	CASSLIFQETQYF	NA	NA	TRBJ2-5	TRBV5-5
TGTGCCATCAGTCATAAGGTGGGGGCCACAGATACGCAGTATTTT	CAISHKVGATDTQYF	few	NA	TRBJ2-3	TRBV10-3
TGTGCCAGCACCCGGGGGAGAGGAACCGGGGAGCTGTTTTTT	CASTRGRGTGELFF	NA	NA	TRBJ2-2	TRBV13
TGTGCCAGCAGTACCGGTGGGGCGGTGAACACTGAAGCTTTCTTT	CASSTGGAVNTEAFF	NA	NA	TRBJ1-1	TRBV2
TGCGCCAGCAGCTGGACAGGGCCGTCCTACGAGCAGTACTTC	CASSWTGPSYEQYF	NA	TRBD1	TRBJ2-7	TRBV5-1
TGCGCCAGCAGCTCGGGGAGGAACACCGGGGAGCTGTTTTTT	CASSSGRNTGELFF	few	NA	TRBJ2-2	TRBV5-1
TGCAGCGTTGAACGCGGCCTCGAGCAGTACTTC	CSVERGLEQYF	few	NA	TRBJ2-7	TRBV29-1
TGTGCCAGCAGCCTCACTCGAGAGCAGTACTTC	CASSLTREQYF	NA	NA	TRBJ2-7	TRBV25-1
TGCGCCAGCAGCTTGGTTGTCGGGGACGAGCAGTACTTC	CASSLVVGDEQYF	NA	NA	TRBJ2-7	TRBV5-1
TGTGCCAGCAGTTCCCCCGGGACTAGCGTGACCACTCAGCACTTC	CASSSPGTSVTTQHF	few	TRBD2	TRBJ2-5	TRBV6-1